Listed below are T cell receptor beta chains from one sample, sequenced in a study of blood T cells in healthy people across ages. TCRdb re-analysed the 5' RACE reads in MiXCR, keeping a single row per CDR3 protein. The profile shows approximately 780,000 distinct CDR3 sequences, about 26% of them singletons. The sample also formed part of further work on T cells of mothers and their children.

Sequenced: blood. The receptor source for this set is a boy between 10 and 17 years old in good health. CDR3s include the opening cysteine and the closing phenylalanine or tryptophan. D genes are given only for firm matches. Clone size is stated in some rows and not others, as once, few, many or a class when expanded.

clone_size	v_call	d_call	cdr3_length	j_call	cdr3_nt	cdr3_aa
many	TRBV6-5	.	16	TRBJ1-6	TGTGCCAGCAGTGACACCTCCTTTAGCTATAATTCACCCCTCCACTTT	CASSDTSFSYNSPLHF
few	TRBV18	.	17	TRBJ2-6	TGTGCCAGCTCAACAACGGACGGGCTCTCTGGGGCCAACGTCCTGACTTTC	CASSTTDGLSGANVLTF
.	TRBV20-1	TRBD1	16	TRBJ2-6	TGCAGCGCTAGAAGGGACAGGGGTTACGGGGCCAACGTCCTGACTTTC	CSARRDRGYGANVLTF
few	TRBV10-3	.	12	TRBJ2-7	TGTGCCATCATTAAACAGGTTTACGAGCAGTACTTC	CAIIKQVYEQYF
.	TRBV29-1	.	14	TRBJ2-3	TGCAGCGCTGGTCCTGGGGTTCTGGTTGATACGCAGTATTTT	CSAGPGVLVDTQYF
.	TRBV4-1	.	16	TRBJ2-6	TGCGCCAGCAGCCAAGGATCAGGGAGTGGGGCCAACGTCCTGACTTTC	CASSQGSGSGANVLTF
few	TRBV27	.	16	TRBJ2-7	TGTGCCAGCAGTCCCCCAGGGATCACCAGCGTCTACGAGCAGTACTTC	CASSPPGITSVYEQYF
.	TRBV29-1	TRBD1	13	TRBJ1-1	TGCAGCGTTGAAAAGGTGGCAGGGGGTGTAGCTTTCTTT	CSVEKVAGGVAFF
few	TRBV7-6	.	14	TRBJ1-2	TGTGCCAGCAGCTTAGGAACGGGGTCCGGTGGCTACACCTTC	CASSLGTGSGGYTF
few	TRBV5-1	TRBD1	14	TRBJ1-1	TGCGCCAGCAGCTCCGGACAGGGTAGGGCTGAAGCTTTCTTT	CASSSGQGRAEAFF
few	TRBV10-3	.	13	TRBJ2-7	TGTGCCATCATGCCGGAGGGGAAGTACGAGCAGTACTTC	CAIMPEGKYEQYF
.	TRBV12-3/TRBV12-4	.	13	TRBJ1-4	TGTGTCAGCAGACTGCAGCGGGCGGAAAAACTGTTTTTT	CVSRLQRAEKLFF
.	TRBV14	.	13	TRBJ2-5	TGTGCCAGCAACGGTAGATTAAAAGAGACCCAGTACTTC	CASNGRLKETQYF
few	TRBV20-1	.	14	TRBJ2-7	TGCAGTGCTAGAGGCTACAGGGTTTCCGACGAGCAGTACTTC	CSARGYRVSDEQYF
few	TRBV29-1	TRBD2	11	TRBJ2-5	TGCAGCGTCCCCGGGAGGGAGACCCAGTACTTC	CSVPGRETQYF
.	TRBV6-5	TRBD2	16	TRBJ2-1	TGTGCCAGCAGTTACTCGTTCGCGGGGGGGCTCAATGAGCAGTTCTTC	CASSYSFAGGLNEQFF
few	TRBV6-6	TRBD1	14	TRBJ1-1	TGTGCCAGCAGACCGGGACAGGACTACTTGGGCGCTTTCTTT	CASRPGQDYLGAFF
.	TRBV5-1	.	15	TRBJ2-1	TGCGCCAGCAGCCTCGGGCCCTATGGCTACAATGAGCAGTTCTTC	CASSLGPYGYNEQFF
.	TRBV12-5	.	13	TRBJ2-5	TGTGCTAGTGGTTTGACTAGAGGAGAGACCCAGTACTTC	CASGLTRGETQYF
.	TRBV20-1	.	13	TRBJ2-1	TGCAGTGCTAAAGGGTCAGGTTGGGGTGAGCAGTTCTTC	CSAKGSGWGEQFF
few	TRBV3-1	.	12	TRBJ2-4	TGTGCCAGCAGCCAAGACAGAGCGCGTCAGTACTTC	CASSQDRARQYF
few	TRBV10-3	.	14	TRBJ2-5	TGTGCCATCAGTGGTACTAGAGGCCAAGAGACCCAGTACTTC	CAISGTRGQETQYF
few	TRBV10-1	.	15	TRBJ2-5	TGCGCCAGCAGTGGAACCTTCGGGGGAGAAGAGACCCAGTACTTC	CASSGTFGGEETQYF
few	TRBV11-2	.	13	TRBJ2-7	TGTGCCAGCAGCTCACCGGACCTTTACGAGCAGTACTTC	CASSSPDLYEQYF